The 24 T cell receptor beta chains below come from one sample, sequenced in a study of OX40 agonist ivuxolimab in advanced cancers. Libraries were prepared by immunoSEQ multiplex PCR; TCRdb keeps only in-frame clonotypes and omits some of them. The sample records about 45,000 clones, approximately 88% being singletons. The specimen was CD4+ or CD8+ T cells sorted from blood, collected in a trial of the OX40 agonist ivuxolimab. Receptors were obtained from an adult with an advanced solid tumor such as melanoma, head and neck, liver or kidney cancer.

V usage is TRBV6-5 and J usage is TRBJ1-1, with D unclear. Germline V gene data show CDR1 as MNHEY and CDR2 as SVGAGI. Trimming pared 4 bases from V and 8 bases from J, leaving 17 bases between. This CDR3 contains 14 residues. The CDR3 region has the DNA TGTGCCAGCAGTTCGGAAACCTCAATCGGCGAAGCTTTCTTT. It is translated as CASSSETSIGEAFF.

V is TRBV27 and J is TRBJ2-7, with no clear D. This CDR3 has 14 residues. The germline V and J ends were trimmed by 4 bases and 2 bases, with 12 bases remaining between them. Per the germline V gene, CDR1 is MNHEY and CDR2 is SMNVEV (reference sequence). DNA of the CDR3: TGTGCCAGCAGTTCCCTCGAGCTCACCTACGAGCAGTACTTC. Amino acid sequence: CASSSLELTYEQYF.

This clone appeared a single time. The chain recombines TRBV5-1 with TRBJ2-2; D could derive from TRBD1 or TRBD2 (5 bases each). Germline V CDR1 and CDR2: SGHRS, YFSETQ. CDR3 length equals 17 residues. Trimming cost V 2 bases and J 4 bases, with 18 bases left between them. The CDR3 DNA reads TGCGCCAGCAGCTTTCGCCGGGACGTTGGAGCCACCGGGGAGCTGTTTTTT. Amino acids: CASSFRRDVGATGELFF.

This clone was seen once. The genes are TRBV11-3 and TRBJ1-1, with 8 positions matching TRBD1. The CDR3 covers 15 residues. Per germline, CDR1 SGHNT and CDR2 YENEEA. V lost 5 bases to trimming and J lost 0 bases; unmatched junction nucleotides: 5. The CDR3 DNA reads as TGTGCCAGCAGCCCCCGACAGGGGATGAACACTGAAGCTTTCTTT. This translates into CASSPRQGMNTEAFF.

V is TRBV7-6 and J is TRBJ2-7; a weak D match, TRBD1 (7 bases). The germline V and J ends were trimmed by 5 bases and 2 bases, with 16 bases remaining between them. Germline CDR1 reads SGHVS; CDR2 reads FNYEAQ. The CDR3 totals 15 residues. The CDR3 DNA reads TGTGCCAGCAGCCTTAGGCGGGACAGCCCCTACGAGCAGTACTTC. Protein product: CASSLRRDSPYEQYF.

This clone was observed a handful of times. The chain couples TRBV5-4 to TRBJ1-1; tentatively, D is TRBD1 (5 bases). The V and J ends lost 4 bases and 0 bases respectively, with 10 bases between them. Germline CDR1 SGHNT, CDR2 YYREEE (reference sequence). CDR3 length: 14 amino acids. In DNA form, the CDR3 reads TGTGCCAGCAGCACGGGGGACCTGAACACTGAAGCTTTCTTT. Residues: CASSTGDLNTEAFF.

The chain joins TRBV19 to TRBJ1-1, with 7 bases fitting TRBD1. Germline V gene sequence: CDR1 LNHDA, CDR2 SQIVND (reference sequence). The CDR3 length is 15 residues. Unmatched junction bases numbered 10, after V lost 5 bases and J lost 4 bases. This CDR3 is CASSSDREGSTEAFF. The DNA of the CDR3 is TGTGCCAGTAGTTCAGACAGGGAGGGGAGCACTGAAGCTTTCTTT. Full variable domain (remainder filled in from reference TRBV19 and TRBJ1-1): DGGITQSPKYLFRKEGQNVTLSCEQNLNHDAMYWYRQDPGQGLRLIYYSQIVNDFQKGDIAEGYSVSREKKESFPLTVTSAQKNPTAFYLCASSSDREGSTEAFFGQGTRLTVV.

V gene TRBV7-9 combines with J gene TRBJ1-2, with 7 bases fitting TRBD1. The CDR3 has 10 residues. V dropped 5 bases and J dropped 13; count of bases not matched to a gene: 4. Germline V gene lookup returns CDR1 SEHNR and CDR2 FQNEAQ (reference sequence). The CDR3 here is CASSDDRVTF. CDR3 sequence (DNA): TGTGCCAGCAGCGACGACAGGGTCACCTTC.

The gene calls are TRBV9 and TRBJ1-3, with D possibly TRBD1 on 5 matching bases. Germline V gene lookup returns CDR1 SGDLS and CDR2 YYNGEE. This CDR3 contains 16 residues. The V gene lost 4 bases and the J gene lost 0 bases, with 14 bases spanning the gap. CDR3: CASSSRGHVSGNTIYF. CDR3 coding DNA: TGTGCCAGCAGCTCGAGAGGACACGTCTCTGGAAACACCATATATTTT. The complete variable domain, with remaining parts taken from reference TRBV9 and TRBJ1-3, reads DSGVTQTPKHLITATGQRVTLRCSPRSGDLSVYWYQQSLDQGLQFLIQYYNGEERAKGNILERFSAQQFPDLHSELNLSSLELGDSALYFCASSSRGHVSGNTIYFGEGSWLTVV.

The rearrangement uses TRBV6-1 and TRBJ1-1, with D hard to call. Trimming shortened V by 6 bases and J by 4 bases, and 9 bases separated the two germline ends. Germline V gives CDR1 MNHNS, CDR2 SASEGT. The length of the CDR3 is 12 residues. The CDR3 reads CASRELGTEAFF. CDR3 nucleotide sequence: TGTGCCAGCAGGGAATTGGGCACTGAAGCTTTCTTT.

The chain links TRBV10-3 to TRBJ1-1, with D uncertain. The germline V and J ends were trimmed by 3 bases and 1 base, with 6 bases remaining between them. This CDR3 region has 13 residues. Germline V gene lookup returns CDR1 ENHRY and CDR2 SYGVKD. In DNA, the CDR3 is TGTGCCATCAGTGATTCTGAGAACACTGAAGCTTTCTTT. Encoded protein: CAISDSENTEAFF.

The V gene is TRBV2, the J gene TRBJ1-2; the D is unclear. The V end was cut by 8 bases, the J end by 8 bases, with 9 bases between. Germline V gene data show CDR1 as SNHLY and CDR2 as FYNNEI. The length of the CDR3 is 10 residues. Here the CDR3 DNA reads TGTGCCAGCTGGTCAGGAGGCTACACCTTC. Encoded protein: CASWSGGYTF.

The chain has TRBV7-9 and TRBJ2-7; D ambiguous. From germline, CDR1 is SEHNR and CDR2 FQNEAQ (reference sequence). The CDR3 runs 12 residues. Trimming shortened V by 0 bases and J by 6 bases, and 6 bases separated the two germline ends. The CDR3 coding sequence is TGTGCCAGCAGCTTAGCGCGGCGCGAGCAGTACTTC. Encoded protein: CASSLARREQYF.

This clone was seen a single time. The chain is built from TRBV10-3 and TRBJ1-1; the match to TRBD1 covers 7 bases. Germline V gene data show CDR1 as ENHRY and CDR2 as SYGVKD. The CDR3 runs to 12 residues. V lost 8 bases, J lost 4 bases, and 4 bases stayed unmatched. This CDR3 reads CAIGQDPTEAFF. In DNA, the CDR3 is TGTGCCATCGGACAGGATCCCACTGAAGCTTTCTTT.

The chain employs TRBV5-4 and TRBJ2-2; D remains unclear. Germline CDR1 and CDR2: SGHNT and YYREEE (reference sequence). Trimming stripped 6 bases from V and 3 bases from J, with 9 bases between. The CDR3 extends over 13 amino acids. The CDR3 region is CASTPDYTGELFF. The CDR3 region has the DNA TGTGCCAGCACCCCCGACTACACCGGGGAGCTGTTTTTT.

The chain uses TRBV9 and TRBJ1-1, with D possibly TRBD1 on 5 matching bases. The length of the CDR3 is 15 residues. CDR1 SGDLS and CDR2 YYNGEE come from the germline V gene. Trimming stripped 3 bases from V and 7 bases from J, with 19 bases between. The CDR3 DNA reads TGTGCCAGCAGCGACGGGGCAATGCCAACCCATGAAGCTTTCTTT. Encoded protein: CASSDGAMPTHEAFF.

The V and J genes are TRBV5-6 and TRBJ1-6; D remains unclear. V lost 7 bases to trimming and J lost 7 bases, with 9 bases between them. The CDR3 loop spans 12 amino acids. Germline loops: CDR1 SGHDT, CDR2 YYEEEE. The CDR3 sequence is CASAPGNSPLHF. In nucleotides, the CDR3 is TGTGCCAGCGCCCCGGGGAATTCACCCCTCCACTTT. Full variable domain (outside the CDR3, taken from reference TRBV5-6 and TRBJ1-6): DAGVTQSPTHLIKTRGQQVTLRCSPKSGHDTVSWYQQALGQGPQFIFQYYEEEERQRGNFPDRFSGHQFPNYSSELNVNALLLGDSALYLCASAPGNSPLHFGNGTRLTVT.

The chain couples TRBV10-2 to TRBJ2-7; 10 bases line up with TRBD2. CDR1 WSHSY and CDR2 SAAADI come from the germline V gene. The CDR3 totals 15 residues. V dropped 8 bases and J dropped 5; count of bases not matched to a gene: 12. The CDR3 here is CASGRIAGGLDEQYF. As DNA, the CDR3 is TGCGCCAGCGGGAGGATAGCGGGGGGTCTGGACGAGCAGTACTTC.

This clone was seen a few times. The chain links TRBV9 to TRBJ2-7; 9 positions match TRBD2. With V trimmed by 4 bases and J by 6 bases, 8 bases remained unmatched. The germline V gene encodes CDR1 SGDLS and CDR2 YYNGEE. This CDR3 is 14 amino acids long. Written as DNA, the CDR3 is TGTGCCAGCAGCCCGCGACTAGCGGCGGGCGAGCAGTACTTC. It encodes CASSPRLAAGEQYF.

This chain uses TRBV6-1 with TRBJ1-2; 10 bases agree with TRBD1. The CDR3 sequence is 14 residues long. V dropped 7 bases and J dropped 6; count of bases not matched to a gene: 8. The germline CDR1 and CDR2 sequences are MNHNS and SASEGT. The CDR3 spells CASKKIGTGDGYTF. CDR3 sequence (DNA): TGTGCCAGCAAGAAGATAGGGACAGGGGATGGCTACACCTTC.

This clone was picked up a small number of times. The chain uses TRBV6-4 and TRBJ2-3, with D tentatively TRBD1 (5 bases). From germline, CDR1 is MRHNA and CDR2 SNTAGT. The CDR3 runs to 14 residues. V was trimmed by 0 bases and J by 4 bases, leaving 8 bases between them. CDR3 nucleotides: TGTGCCAGCAGTGACTCTCAGGGATCAGATACGCAGTATTTT. Translation gives CASSDSQGSDTQYF.

V is TRBV28 and J is TRBJ2-1; 10 bases line up with TRBD2. CDR3 length: 14 amino acids. J lost 4 bases, V lost 3 bases, and 0 bases had no gene match. Germline values: CDR1 MDHEN, CDR2 SYDVKM. In DNA, the CDR3 is TGTGCCAGCAGTTTGGGACTAGCGTACAATGAGCAGTTCTTC. Translation gives CASSLGLAYNEQFF.

The chain uses TRBV7-9 and TRBJ2-7; 8 bases line up with TRBD2. Unmatched junction bases numbered 1, after V lost 4 bases and J lost 5 bases. In germline, CDR1 is SEHNR, CDR2 FQNEAQ (reference sequence). The CDR3 runs 12 residues. CDR3 in DNA: TGTGCCAGCAGCTATAGCGGGAACGAGCAGTACTTC. It translates to CASSYSGNEQYF.

The gene calls are TRBV6-1 and TRBJ2-5; TRBD1 matches at 7 bases. Trimming at V came to 8 bases and at J to 5 bases, leaving 14 bases not matched to a gene. Germline CDR1 reads MNHNS; CDR2 reads SASEGT. The CDR3 is 15 residues long. CDR3 amino acids: CASGRDRDPGETQYF. CDR3 nucleotides: TGTGCCAGCGGGAGAGACAGGGATCCTGGGGAGACCCAGTACTTC.